This TCR beta chain was found in a study of T cells after posttransplantation cyclophosphamide. The CDR3 is 15 residues long. Trimming took off 1 base at V and 3 bases at J, with 10 bases between the two ends. Looked up from germline, CDR1 is MNHEY and CDR2 is SVGEGT. Method: immunoSEQ multiplex PCR; TCRdb's copy keeps in-frame clones and lacks some. Observed in the sample are around 35,000 clones, none of them singletons. This clone was observed at least ten times. The genes are TRBV6-2 or TRBV6-3 and TRBJ1-5; TRBD1 might be the D (6 bases). The TCR was taken from a woman aged 45-65 years in good health and a related stem cell transplant donor. The sample consisted of PBMCs. The CDR3 nucleotides read TGTGCCAGCAGTTACTTTGGACAGAACAATCAGCCCCAGCATTTT. Translated: CASSYFGQNNQPQHF.